These 14 T cell receptor beta chains were sequenced from one sample in a study of T cell responses to AZD1222 COVID-19 vaccine. The protocol was immunoSEQ multiplex PCR, while the TCRdb copy is restricted to in-frame clones and leaves out a portion. The table includes some 120,000 clones, approximately 85% detected once. The starting material was peripheral blood, obtained on day 0 of MenACWY control vaccination. The receptor source for this set is an adult in good health.

J is TRBJ1-1 and V is TRBV28, with D hard to call. V lost 2 bases to trimming and J lost 0 bases, with 10 bases between them. The CDR3 runs 15 residues. Germline-derived CDR1 and CDR2 are MDHEN and SYDVKM. CDR3 coding DNA: TGTGCCAGCAGTTTACCCCAGGCTCTGAACACTGAAGCTTTCTTT. It yields the protein CASSLPQALNTEAFF.

The rearrangement links TRBV5-1 to TRBJ1-5, with D possibly TRBD1 on 6 matching bases. CDR1 is SGHRS and CDR2 is YFSETQ in the germline V gene. The ends were cut back, 4 bases at V and 5 bases at J, with 13 bases in the middle. The CDR3 runs to 14 residues. The DNA of the CDR3 is TGCGCCAGCAGCCCACAGGGACGGGATCAGCCCCAGCATTTT. Translating it yields CASSPQGRDQPQHF.

V gene TRBV7-9 combines with J gene TRBJ2-5, with D unresolved. V dropped 0 bases and J dropped 5 bases, with 4 bases sitting between them. Germline V CDR1 and CDR2: SEHNR, FQNEAQ (reference sequence). The CDR3 runs 12 residues. CDR3 nucleotides: TGTGCCAGCAGCTTAGCGCGGGAGACCCAGTACTTC. It encodes CASSLARETQYF.

The DNA for the CDR3 is TGCGCCAGCAGTCAACCGACGGGGTACAATGAGCAGTTCTTC. Protein product: CASSQPTGYNEQFF. The rearrangement uses TRBV23-1 and TRBJ2-1; the D gene is possibly TRBD2 (5 bases). TRBV23-1 is flagged as an ORF with uncertain function. The V gene lost 2 bases and the J gene lost 4 bases, with 9 bases spanning the gap. The length of the CDR3 is 14 residues.

This clone has only one observation. The CDR3 DNA sequence: TGTGCCAGCAGCTTGGAGGGCGCCCCCACAGATACGCAGTATTTT. Translating gives CASSLEGAPTDTQYF. This chain uses TRBV5-4 with TRBJ2-3; no firm D call. This CDR3 has 15 residues. Trimming removed 0 bases from V and 2 bases from J, with 10 bases in between. Germline lookup yields CDR1 SGHNT and CDR2 YYREEE (reference sequence).

This clone has only one observation. The rearrangement links TRBV18 to TRBJ2-7, with D tentatively TRBD1 or TRBD2 (5 bases each). Trimming removed 2 bases at V and 0 bases at J, with 14 bases between. This CDR3 comprises 16 residues. Germline V gene data show CDR1 as KGHSH and CDR2 as LQKENI. The CDR3 loop is CASSPLGVSTSYEQYF. The CDR3 nucleotides are TGTGCCAGCTCACCATTGGGGGTTTCCACCTCCTACGAGCAGTACTTC. Together with reference TRBV18 and TRBJ2-7, the CDR3 gives the full variable domain: NAGVMQNPRHLVRRRGQEARLRCSPMKGHSHVYWYRQLPEEGLKFMVYLQKENIIDESGMPKERFSAEFPKEGPSILRIQQVVRGDSAAYFCASSPLGVSTSYEQYFGPGTRLTVT.

The genes are TRBV13 and TRBJ2-5; 8 nucleotides match TRBD2. Germline V gene lookup returns CDR1 PRHDT and CDR2 FYEKMQ (reference sequence). CDR3 length: 16 amino acids. Trimming took 2 bases from V and 2 from J; bases not matched to a gene: 7. The CDR3 is CASSLQRGPIQETQYF. The DNA for the CDR3 is TGTGCCAGCAGCTTACAGCGGGGGCCAATACAAGAGACCCAGTACTTC.

The V call is TRBV6-2 or TRBV6-3, the J call TRBJ1-5; possibly TRBD1 for D (5 bases). V dropped 5 bases and J dropped 3 bases, with 20 bases sitting between them. The CDR3 loop spans 17 amino acids. Germline assignment: CDR1 MNHEY and CDR2 SVGEGT. For the CDR3, the DNA is TGTGCCAGCAGTCCACGATCAATGGGGGTAACCAATCAGCCCCAGCATTTT. It yields the protein CASSPRSMGVTNQPQHF.

The genes are TRBV6-6 and TRBJ1-1; TRBD1 aligns across 8 bases. Germline V gene data show CDR1 as MNHNY and CDR2 as SVGAGI (reference sequence). The CDR3 runs 15 residues. With V trimmed by 7 bases and J by 4 bases, 11 bases remained unmatched. The CDR3, as DNA: TGTGCCAGCAACCCAGGGGGCGCGATGTCCACTGAAGCTTTCTTT. This sequence encodes CASNPGGAMSTEAFF.

The rearrangement joins TRBV28 to TRBJ2-1, with 11 bases aligning to TRBD1. The germline V gene encodes CDR1 MDHEN and CDR2 SYDVKM. The J segment lost 3 bases and the V segment lost 6 bases, leaving 4 bases of the junction unmatched. The CDR3 is 15 amino acids. The CDR3 reads CASSQGQGGYNEQFF. As DNA, the CDR3 is TGTGCCAGCAGCCAGGGACAGGGGGGCTACAATGAGCAGTTCTTC. Drawing the rest from reference TRBV28 and TRBJ2-1, the complete variable domain is DVKVTQSSRYLVKRTGEKVFLECVQDMDHENMFWYRQDPGLGLRLIYFSYDVKMKEKGDIPEGYSVSREKKERFSLILESASTNQTSMYLCASSQGQGGYNEQFFGPGTRLTVL.

V and J are TRBV10-2 and TRBJ1-1, with no clear D. CDR3 length: 13 amino acids. Germline loops: CDR1 WSHSY, CDR2 SAAADI. V dropped 2 bases and J dropped 5 bases, with 9 bases sitting between them. CDR3 in amino acids: CASSEGRGTEAFF. The CDR3 DNA sequence: TGCGCCAGCAGTGAGGGCCGAGGGACTGAAGCTTTCTTT.

The chain combines TRBV24-1 with TRBJ2-3; 13 bases line up with TRBD2. Trimming cost V 3 bases and J 2 bases; bases outside gene matches: 10. Germline V CDR1 and CDR2: KGHDR, SFDVKD. The CDR3 has 19 residues. In DNA form, the CDR3 reads TGTGCCACCAGTGATCCATCCCCCGGACTAGCGGGAGCCACAGATACGCAGTATTTT. Amino acids: CATSDPSPGLAGATDTQYF.

The rearrangement links TRBV23-1 to TRBJ1-2; TRBD1 matches 9 bases. TRBV23-1 is assigned to the ORF class and has an uncertain function. This CDR3 spans 12 amino acids. V lost 5 bases to trimming and J lost 13 bases; unmatched junction nucleotides: 8. The CDR3 bases are TGCGCCAGCAGTTGGGTAGAGACAGGGGGCACCTTC. Translating gives CASSWVETGGTF.

This chain links TRBV5-1 with TRBJ1-6; D is unresolved. Germline V lookup: CDR1 SGHRS, CDR2 YFSETQ. V was cut by 1 base and J by 6 bases, with 14 bases left in between. The CDR3 is 16 residues long. The CDR3 spells CASSLWAGVGNSPLHF. The DNA of the CDR3 is TGCGCCAGCAGCTTGTGGGCGGGTGTAGGTAATTCACCCCTCCACTTT.